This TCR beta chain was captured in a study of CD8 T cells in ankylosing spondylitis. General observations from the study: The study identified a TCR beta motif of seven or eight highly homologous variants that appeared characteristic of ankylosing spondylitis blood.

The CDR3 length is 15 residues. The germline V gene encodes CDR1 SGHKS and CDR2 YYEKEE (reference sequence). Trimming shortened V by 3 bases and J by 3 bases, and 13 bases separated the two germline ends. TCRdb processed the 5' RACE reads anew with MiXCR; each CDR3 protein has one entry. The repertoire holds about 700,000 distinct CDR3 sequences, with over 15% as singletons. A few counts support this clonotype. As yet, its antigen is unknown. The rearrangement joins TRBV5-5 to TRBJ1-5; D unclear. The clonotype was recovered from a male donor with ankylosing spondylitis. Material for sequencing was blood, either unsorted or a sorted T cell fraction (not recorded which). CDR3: CASSSGSANNQPQHF. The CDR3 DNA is TGTGCCAGCAGCTCGGGCAGCGCCAACAATCAGCCCCAGCATTTT.